One sample yielded the 28 T cell receptor beta chains listed below, sequenced in a study of cytomegalovirus exposure and HLA in healthy donors. The protocol was immunoSEQ multiplex PCR, while the TCRdb copy is restricted to in-frame clones and leaves out a portion. The sample contains about 130,000 clones, around 90% of which appear only once. Sequencing was performed on PBMCs. The receptors come from a woman between 18 and 29 years old in good health and CMV-seronegative.

The chain links TRBV5-4 to TRBJ2-7, with a tentative D call TRBD2 (6 bases). The CDR3 has 16 residues. CDR1 and CDR2 (germline): SGHNT, YYREEE (reference sequence). V was pared by 4 bases and J by 0 bases, with 17 bases between. CDR3 nucleotides: TGTGCCAGCAGCGCCCCGGGACTCCTAAGCTCCTACGAGCAGTACTTC. Protein: CASSAPGLLSSYEQYF. The full variable domain, completed using reference TRBV5-4 and TRBJ2-7, is ETGVTQSPTHLIKTRGQQVTLRCSSQSGHNTVSWYQQALGQGPQFIFQYYREEENGRGNFPPRFSGLQFPNYSSELNVNALELDDSALYLCASSAPGLLSSYEQYFGPGTRLTVT.

The chain uses TRBV5-1 and TRBJ2-3; TRBD1 aligns across 8 bases. V dropped 6 bases and J dropped 5; count of bases not matched to a gene: 5. The CDR3 sequence is 13 residues long. Germline CDR1 and CDR2: SGHRS and YFSETQ. In nucleotides, the CDR3 is TGCGCCAGCACACAGGGGGATGAAGATACGCAGTATTTT. Protein product: CASTQGDEDTQYF.

The chain links TRBV5-1 to TRBJ2-7; 7 nucleotides match TRBD2. V lost 4 bases to trimming and J lost 2 bases; unmatched junction nucleotides: 9. The germline V gene has CDR1 SGHRS and CDR2 YFSETQ. This CDR3 contains 15 residues. The CDR3 sequence is CASSPQAGAPYEQYF. The CDR3 nucleotides are TGCGCCAGCAGCCCCCAGGCGGGAGCTCCCTACGAGCAGTACTTC.

The chain employs TRBV5-6 and TRBJ1-1; 9 bases agree with TRBD1. Germline CDR1 SGHDT, CDR2 YYEEEE. V trimming: 4 bases; J trimming: 8 bases; junction bases outside the gene matches: 3. The CDR3 spans 12 residues. The CDR3 coding sequence is TGTGCCAGCAGCCAGGGACAGGGAGAAGCTTTCTTT. Protein sequence: CASSQGQGEAFF.

The chain is built from TRBV28 and TRBJ1-2, with 12 bases aligning to TRBD1. V was pared by 2 bases and J by 7 bases, with 5 bases of the junction left unmatched. Looked up from germline, CDR1 is MDHEN and CDR2 is SYDVKM. The CDR3 totals 15 residues. CDR3: CASSLPGQGAGGYTF. In DNA, the CDR3 is TGTGCCAGCAGTTTACCGGGACAGGGGGCCGGTGGCTACACCTTC.

V usage is TRBV19 and J usage is TRBJ2-3; D is undetermined. Germline CDR1 LNHDA, CDR2 SQIVND (reference sequence). Trimming pared 5 bases from V and 0 bases from J, leaving 12 bases between. This CDR3 spans 15 amino acids. The DNA of the CDR3 is TGTGCCAGTAGTTTAACAGACACTAGCACAGATACGCAGTATTTT. Its translation is CASSLTDTSTDTQYF.

The chain links TRBV19 to TRBJ2-1, with TRBD2 matching 11 bases. Germline CDR1 LNHDA, CDR2 SQIVND (reference sequence). The V gene end was trimmed by 4 bases and the J gene end by 5 bases; junction bases not matched to a gene: 4. The CDR3 has 15 residues. The CDR3 coding sequence is TGTGCCAGTAGTACCCGACTAGCGGGAAACAATGAGCAGTTCTTC. As protein: CASSTRLAGNNEQFF.

The chain joins TRBV2 to TRBJ1-1; D uncertain. Trimming left V 2 bases short and J 1 base short, with 5 bases between. This CDR3 spans 13 amino acids. Germline CDR1 SNHLY, CDR2 FYNNEI. The CDR3 DNA sequence: TGTGCCAGCAGTGAATCTAGGAACACTGAAGCTTTCTTT. Its translation: CASSESRNTEAFF.

This clone was seen a single time. V gene TRBV6-5 combines with J gene TRBJ2-3; D unresolved. Germline CDR1 MNHEY, CDR2 SVGAGI. V was shortened by 4 bases and J by 6 bases, with 8 bases between the two germline ends. This CDR3 contains 12 residues. CDR3: CASSSYMDTQYF. CDR3 coding DNA: TGTGCCAGCAGTTCTTACATGGATACGCAGTATTTT.

V usage is TRBV28 and J usage is TRBJ1-1; maybe TRBD1 (6 bases). The CDR3 has 14 residues. V lost 6 bases to trimming and J lost 3 bases, with 14 bases between them. Germline CDR1 MDHEN, CDR2 SYDVKM. The DNA of the CDR3 is TGTGCCAGCAGAATAGGGGGTGGGGACACTGAAGCTTTCTTT. It specifies CASRIGGGDTEAFF. Full variable domain (missing parts from reference TRBV28 and TRBJ1-1): DVKVTQSSRYLVKRTGEKVFLECVQDMDHENMFWYRQDPGLGLRLIYFSYDVKMKEKGDIPEGYSVSREKKERFSLILESASTNQTSMYLCASRIGGGDTEAFFGQGTRLTVV.

This chain uses TRBV19 with TRBJ2-1; D might be TRBD2 (6 bases). This CDR3 spans 14 amino acids. The germline V and J ends were trimmed by 3 bases and 12 bases, with 18 bases remaining between them. Germline V gene sequence: CDR1 LNHDA, CDR2 SQIVND (reference sequence). This CDR3 is CASSIQAGGSGQFF. Written as DNA, the CDR3 is TGTGCCAGTAGTATTCAGGCAGGAGGGTCTGGGCAGTTCTTC.

This sequence joins TRBV16 and TRBJ1-1; D is possibly TRBD1 (5 bases). Between the trimmed V and J ends, which lost 4 bases and 4 bases, there was a span of 13 bases. The CDR3 spans 14 residues. CDR1 KGHSY and CDR2 FQNENV come from the germline V gene. CDR3 coding DNA: TGTGCCAGCAGCCCGACAGTCGGGGGCACTGAAGCTTTCTTT. As protein: CASSPTVGGTEAFF.

The chain combines TRBV2 with TRBJ2-2, with D possibly being TRBD1 (6 bases). Germline V gene lookup returns CDR1 SNHLY and CDR2 FYNNEI. The CDR3 contains 17 residues. Trimming stripped 4 bases from V and 2 bases from J, with 17 bases between. The CDR3 DNA reads TGTGCCAGCAGTGTGGTGACCGCCAGGGGCAACACCGGGGAGCTGTTTTTT. Translating it yields CASSVVTARGNTGELFF.

The chain carries TRBV5-6 and TRBJ2-7; a possible D gene is TRBD2 (6 bases). The CDR3 sequence is 14 residues long. With 2 bases removed from V and 5 bases from J, the gap between germline ends came to 14 bases. From germline, CDR1 is SGHDT and CDR2 YYEEEE. The DNA for the CDR3 is TGTGCCAGCAGCTTTCGGGGGAGTCGGAACGAGCAGTACTTC. It encodes CASSFRGSRNEQYF.

This chain links TRBV7-9 with TRBJ2-1, with 13 bases identical to TRBD2. Trimming took 4 bases from V and 7 from J; bases not matched to a gene: 7. The CDR3 consists of 16 residues. Per the germline V gene, CDR1 is SEHNR and CDR2 is FQNEAQ (reference sequence). The DNA for the CDR3 is TGTGCCAGCAGCTCGCCGACTAGCGGGAGGTCGAATGAGCAGTTCTTC. Amino acids: CASSSPTSGRSNEQFF. The variable domain in full, completed from reference TRBV7-9 and TRBJ2-1, reads DTGVSQNPRHKITKRGQNVTFRCDPISEHNRLYWYRQTLGQGPEFLTYFQNEAQLEKSRLLSDRFSAERPKGSFSTLEIQRTEQGDSAMYLCASSSPTSGRSNEQFFGPGTRLTVL.

This clone was seen only once. The chain carries TRBV7-2 and TRBJ2-7; 8 nucleotides line up with TRBD1. The V segment lost 5 bases and the J segment 4 bases; nucleotides outside the gene matches: 10. CDR1 and CDR2 from the germline V gene are SGHTA and FQGNSA. The length of the CDR3 is 15 residues. CDR3 protein: CASSQTGALFYEQYF. CDR3 sequence (DNA): TGTGCCAGCAGCCAGACAGGGGCCCTCTTTTACGAGCAGTACTTC.

Concerning this clone: A junction boundary mismatches the germline segment, possibly from a read error. The gene calls are TRBV28 and TRBJ2-7, with 8 bases matching TRBD1. The CDR3 is made up of 12 amino acids. CDR1 and CDR2 (germline): MDHEN, SYDVKM. The CDR3 region is CASSYPGQVARF. The CDR3 DNA follows: TGTGCCAGCAGTTACCCGGGACAGGTGGCTCGGTTC.

The CDR3 loop reads CASSLGAGWDTQYF. CDR3 sequence (DNA): TGTGCCAGCAGCTTAGGCGCAGGGTGGGATACGCAGTATTTT. The chain employs TRBV7-6 and TRBJ2-3, with D maybe TRBD1 (5 bases). The germline V gene encodes CDR1 SGHVS and CDR2 FNYEAQ. V was shortened by 1 base and J by 6 bases, with 11 bases between the two germline ends. This CDR3 is built from 14 residues.

The J gene is TRBJ2-1, the V gene TRBV5-1; 12 bases map to TRBD2. With 0 bases clipped from V and 10 bases from J, the junction kept 2 bases outside the gene matches. This CDR3 comprises 14 residues. Germline V CDR1 and CDR2: SGHRS, YFSETQ. The CDR3 here is CASSLAGLAGEQFF. CDR3 DNA sequence: TGCGCCAGCAGCTTGGCCGGACTAGCGGGAGAGCAGTTCTTC.

This rearrangement joins TRBV11-3 to TRBJ1-1; tentative D call: TRBD1 (6 bases). Germline CDR1 reads SGHNT; CDR2 reads YENEEA. V was pared by 3 bases and J by 1 base, with 12 bases between. The CDR3 runs 15 residues. For the CDR3, the DNA is TGTGCCAGCAGCTTTTCCGGGACAAAGAACACTGAAGCTTTCTTT. As protein: CASSFSGTKNTEAFF.

The rearrangement joins TRBV20-1 to TRBJ1-1; unclear D gene. The CDR3 is 11 residues long. V lost 6 bases to trimming and J lost 4 bases, with 9 bases between them. CDR1 is DFQATT, CDR2 SNEGSKA, per germline (reference sequence). DNA for the CDR3: TGCAGTGCCCGGGATGTCACTGAAGCTTTCTTT. It encodes CSARDVTEAFF.

The chain uses TRBV7-8 and TRBJ2-7; 7 bases match TRBD1. With 3 bases clipped from V and 3 bases from J, the junction kept 8 bases outside the gene matches. Per the germline V gene, CDR1 is SGHVS and CDR2 is FQNEAQ. The CDR3 covers 15 residues. The DNA for the CDR3 is TGTGCCAGCAGCTTGCAGACAGGGATTTACTACGAGCAGTACTTC. This encodes CASSLQTGIYYEQYF. The variable domain in full, completed from reference TRBV7-8 and TRBJ2-7, reads GAGVSQSPRYKVAKRGQDVALRCDPISGHVSLFWYQQALGQGPEFLTYFQNEAQLDKSGLPSDRFFAERPEGSVSTLKIQRTQQEDSAVYLCASSLQTGIYYEQYFGPGTRLTVT.

The V call is TRBV2, the J call TRBJ2-2, with D possibly being TRBD1 (6 bases). Germline CDR1 and CDR2: SNHLY and FYNNEI. The CDR3 runs 12 residues. Trimming removed 8 bases from V and 4 bases from J, with 8 bases in between. The CDR3 nucleotides are TGTGCCAGCCAACAGGGCACCGGGGAGCTGTTTTTT. Its translation is CASQQGTGELFF.

Note on this clone: Other DNA sequences within the sample encode an identical CDR3. The chain joins TRBV7-9 to TRBJ2-7; D remains unclear. The germline V gene has CDR1 SEHNR and CDR2 FQNEAQ (reference sequence). This CDR3 has 13 residues. Trimming took 8 bases from V and 0 from J, leaving 11 bases between them. CDR3 amino acids: CASVERDSYEQYF. The CDR3 DNA follows: TGTGCCAGCGTCGAGCGCGACTCCTACGAGCAGTACTTC.

The chain is built from TRBV5-5 and TRBJ1-2; D unresolved. V was clipped by 0 bases and J by 2 bases, with 8 bases between them. The V gene's germline CDR1 is SGHKS and CDR2 YYEKEE (reference sequence). The CDR3 totals 14 residues. The CDR3 is CASSLGRVNYGYTF. The CDR3 coding sequence is TGTGCCAGCAGCTTGGGTCGGGTGAACTATGGCTACACCTTC.

This chain uses TRBV5-5 with TRBJ1-1; TRBD1 might be the D (5 bases). V lost 2 bases and J 1 base, leaving 6 bases between the germline ends. Germline CDR1 reads SGHKS; CDR2 reads YYEKEE (reference sequence). CDR3 length: 13 residues. CDR3 amino acids: CASSFQGNTEAFF. As DNA, the CDR3 is TGTGCCAGCAGCTTTCAGGGGAACACTGAAGCTTTCTTT.

This clone has just one count. The gene calls are TRBV19 and TRBJ1-2, with D maybe TRBD1 (6 bases). Deletions cut 1 base from V and 4 bases from J, with 13 bases between. This CDR3 contains 15 residues. The germline CDR1 and CDR2 sequences are LNHDA and SQIVND (reference sequence). The CDR3 DNA follows: TGTGCCAGTAGTATAGCGGGGGGCGCGGTCTATGGCTACACCTTC. It translates to CASSIAGGAVYGYTF.

V is TRBV11-2 and J is TRBJ1-1; D is undetermined. Germline loops: CDR1 SGHAT, CDR2 FQNNGV. With 2 bases removed from V and 7 bases from J, the gap between germline ends came to 11 bases. The CDR3 sequence is 13 residues long. Written as DNA, the CDR3 is TGTGCCAGCAGCTTAAATGAGGGATTTGAAGCTTTCTTT. It yields the protein CASSLNEGFEAFF.